This record concerns one TCR beta chain sequence. Its antigen is not identified. This sample was taken from a study of OX40 agonist ivuxolimab in advanced cancers. Turning to the study itself: Enrollees could have had prior anti-PD-1, anti-PD-L1 or anti-CTLA-4 therapy, which over 35% had received. Broader study findings: Some patients without response likewise showed low normalized clonal expansion.

V dropped 6 bases and J dropped 5 bases, with 7 bases sitting between them. The CDR3 is 11 amino acids. Germline CDR1 reads MDHEN; CDR2 reads SYDVKM. The cohort excluded patients with autoimmune disease history or systemic immunosuppression. Baseline, cycle 4 day 1, and cycle 7 day 1 were the blood sampling points. Using immunoSEQ multiplex PCR, the repertoire was profiled, and TCRdb retains in-frame clones only, with some absent. Among more than 50,000 clones listed, around four fifths were seen once. This chain links TRBV28 with TRBJ2-5; D unresolved. The sample consisted of CD4+ or CD8+ T cells sorted from blood, taken in a trial of the OX40 agonist ivuxolimab. This clonotype was obtained from an adult with an advanced solid tumor such as melanoma, head and neck, liver or kidney cancer. CDR3 residues: CASRGWETQYF. Written as DNA, the CDR3 is TGTGCCAGCAGGGGGTGGGAGACCCAGTACTTC.